The next 16 T cell receptor beta chains were all read from a single sample in a study of T cells in narcolepsy. The assay was immunoSEQ multiplex PCR, and TCRdb's table has in-frame clones only and misses some. In the table there are tens of thousands of clones, approximately 89% of which are singletons. Sample: CD45RA- memory CD4+ T cells from PBMCs. These receptors were collected from a human donor with narcolepsy.

The chain links TRBV5-1 to TRBJ2-3; D is perhaps TRBD1 (6 bases). The CDR3 is 16 amino acids. The germline V gene has CDR1 SGHRS and CDR2 YFSETQ. V was trimmed by 0 bases and J by 0 bases, leaving 11 bases between them. CDR3 nucleotide sequence: TGCGCCAGCAGCTTGGCGACAGGCGCTAGCACAGATACGCAGTATTTT. As protein: CASSLATGASTDTQYF.

This clone showed up just a few times. The chain uses TRBV7-9 and TRBJ1-2; 7 nucleotides line up with TRBD1. Trimming at V came to 3 bases and at J to 4 bases, leaving 2 bases not matched to a gene. Germline V CDR1 and CDR2: SEHNR, FQNEAQ (reference sequence). This CDR3 spans 13 amino acids. Written as DNA, the CDR3 is TGTGCCAGCAGCTTGACAGGGCCCTATGGCTACACCTTC. Translation gives CASSLTGPYGYTF.

The chain uses TRBV15 and TRBJ2-3; D is ambiguous. V dropped 3 bases and J dropped 1 base, with 11 bases sitting between them. This CDR3 spans 15 amino acids. Looked up from germline, CDR1 is LNHNV and CDR2 is YYDKDF (reference sequence). The CDR3 spells CATSSGLDRTDTQYF. CDR3 nucleotide sequence: TGTGCCACCAGCAGCGGGCTAGATCGCACAGATACGCAGTATTTT.

The V call is TRBV6-5, the J call TRBJ1-4; D remains unclear. Trimming pared 3 bases from V and 8 bases from J, leaving 10 bases between. The germline CDR1 and CDR2 sequences are MNHEY and SVGAGI. The CDR3 is 13 residues long. CDR3 coding DNA: TGTGCCAGCAGTTATCGGGCCCAGGAAAAACTGTTTTTT. Protein product: CASSYRAQEKLFF.

V gene TRBV7-9 combines with J gene TRBJ1-1; maybe TRBD1 (6 bases). The CDR3 runs to 15 residues. Germline lookup yields CDR1 SEHNR and CDR2 FQNEAQ (reference sequence). V was shortened by 4 bases and J by 2 bases, with 14 bases between the two germline ends. This CDR3 is CASSSTGIPNTEAFF. The DNA of the CDR3 is TGTGCCAGCAGCTCCACAGGGATCCCTAACACTGAAGCTTTCTTT.

The chain joins TRBV5-1 to TRBJ2-5; 14 nucleotides align to TRBD2. This CDR3 has 15 residues. The V gene end was trimmed by 3 bases and the J gene end by 11 bases; junction bases not matched to a gene: 9. Germline loops: CDR1 SGHRS, CDR2 YFSETQ. CDR3 amino acids: CASSSDPGLAGAQYF. Here the CDR3 DNA reads TGCGCCAGCAGCTCGGATCCGGGACTAGCGGGAGCTCAGTACTTC.

The CDR3 nucleotides read TGTGCCAGCAGCTTGATTGGCCCCTCCCGGGGAGCGGGGTTTACCTACGAGCAGTACTTC. This translates into CASSLIGPSRGAGFTYEQYF. The genes are TRBV5-5 and TRBJ2-7; 7 nucleotides line up with TRBD2. V was clipped by 1 base and J by 2 bases; unmatched bases: 21. This CDR3 spans 20 amino acids. Per germline, CDR1 SGHKS and CDR2 YYEKEE (reference sequence).

The chain has TRBV7-9 and TRBJ2-2; 9 nucleotides align to TRBD1. Germline loops: CDR1 SEHNR, CDR2 FQNEAQ (reference sequence). The CDR3 is 16 amino acids. Trimming removed 5 bases from V and 1 base from J; junction bases left unmatched: 5. The CDR3 sequence: CASSPPGQGNTGELFF. CDR3 nucleotides: TGTGCCAGCAGCCCGCCGGGACAGGGGAACACCGGGGAGCTGTTTTTT. Full variable domain (missing parts from reference TRBV7-9 and TRBJ2-2): DTGVSQNPRHKITKRGQNVTFRCDPISEHNRLYWYRQTLGQGPEFLTYFQNEAQLEKSRLLSDRFSAERPKGSFSTLEIQRTEQGDSAMYLCASSPPGQGNTGELFFGEGSRLTVL.

V gene TRBV2 combines with J gene TRBJ2-1, with a tentative D call TRBD2 (6 bases). The CDR3 loop spans 12 amino acids. The germline V and J ends were trimmed by 5 bases and 10 bases, with 12 bases remaining between them. Germline values: CDR1 SNHLY, CDR2 FYNNEI. CDR3 residues: CASSLFGGEQFF. CDR3 nucleotide sequence: TGTGCCAGCAGTTTGTTTGGAGGGGAGCAGTTCTTC. Filled out from reference TRBV2 and TRBJ2-1, the complete variable domain reads EPEVTQTPSHQVTQMGQEVILRCVPISNHLYFYWYRQILGQKVEFLVSFYNNEISEKSEIFDDQFSVERPDGSNFTLKIRSTKLEDSAMYFCASSLFGGEQFFGPGTRLTVL.

J is TRBJ1-3 and V is TRBV18; 8 bases match TRBD1. Germline V gene sequence: CDR1 KGHSH, CDR2 LQKENI. Losses at the gene ends were 3 bases for V and 4 bases for J; bases not matched to a gene: 2. There are 14 residues in the CDR3. The CDR3 DNA sequence: TGTGCCAGCTCACCGACAGGGGAGGGAAACACCATATATTTT. Its protein product is CASSPTGEGNTIYF. The full variable domain, in which reference TRBV18 and TRBJ1-3 provide the parts outside the CDR3, is NAGVMQNPRHLVRRRGQEARLRCSPMKGHSHVYWYRQLPEEGLKFMVYLQKENIIDESGMPKERFSAEFPKEGPSILRIQQVVRGDSAAYFCASSPTGEGNTIYFGEGSWLTVV.

The J gene is TRBJ2-2, the V gene TRBV5-4; D not resolved. CDR1 and CDR2 from the germline V gene are SGHNT and YYREEE (reference sequence). This CDR3 has 13 amino acids. V dropped 0 bases and J dropped 6 bases, with 6 bases sitting between them. This CDR3 is CASSLDRAGELFF. The CDR3 region has the DNA TGTGCCAGCAGCTTGGATAGGGCCGGGGAGCTGTTTTTT.

This chain connects TRBV7-9 to TRBJ1-3; D is unclear. The germline V gene has CDR1 SEHNR and CDR2 FQNEAQ (reference sequence). CDR3 length: 12 residues. V was shortened by 2 bases and J by 4 bases, with 3 bases between the two germline ends. CDR3 bases: TGTGCCAGCAGCTTATCGGGAAACACCATATATTTT. The encoded protein is CASSLSGNTIYF.

This clone appeared once. The rearrangement links TRBV7-9 to TRBJ1-5; no reliable D call. The CDR3 has 15 residues. The V end was cut by 4 bases, the J end by 3 bases, with 13 bases between. The V gene's germline CDR1 is SEHNR and CDR2 FQNEAQ (reference sequence). CDR3 sequence reads: CASSSNPLHNQPQHF. As DNA, the CDR3 is TGTGCCAGCAGCTCCAACCCATTACACAATCAGCCCCAGCATTTT. Full variable domain (remainder filled in from reference TRBV7-9 and TRBJ1-5): DTGVSQNPRHKITKRGQNVTFRCDPISEHNRLYWYRQTLGQGPEFLTYFQNEAQLEKSRLLSDRFSAERPKGSFSTLEIQRTEQGDSAMYLCASSSNPLHNQPQHFGDGTRLSIL.

This clone was recorded once. The J gene is TRBJ2-1, the V gene TRBV5-4, with 12 bases aligning to TRBD2. This CDR3 spans 17 amino acids. CDR1 SGHNT and CDR2 YYREEE come from the germline V gene (reference sequence). After removal of 4 bases from V and 0 bases from J, the junction contained 5 bases not matched to a gene. The CDR3 sequence is CASSQGGLAGSYNEQFF. CDR3 in DNA: TGTGCCAGCAGCCAGGGGGGACTAGCGGGCTCCTACAATGAGCAGTTCTTC.

The V gene is TRBV27, the J gene TRBJ1-5; TRBD1 is a possible D gene (6 bases). Trimming took off 3 bases at V and 5 bases at J, with 11 bases between the two ends. The germline V gene encodes CDR1 MNHEY and CDR2 SMNVEV (reference sequence). CDR3 length equals 14 residues. CDR3 residues: CASSFDRRYQPQHF. The CDR3 nucleotides read TGTGCCAGCAGTTTCGACAGGAGGTATCAGCCCCAGCATTTT.

The V gene is TRBV5-1, the J gene TRBJ2-1; D perhaps matches TRBD1 (7 bases). Trimming pared 4 bases from V and 5 bases from J, leaving 22 bases between. The CDR3 has 17 amino acids. CDR1 is SGHRS and CDR2 is YFSETQ in the germline V gene. The CDR3 DNA is TGCGCCAGCAGCGCAAACCCCAGGGGGGCGTTGGACAATGAGCAGTTCTTC. This encodes CASSANPRGALDNEQFF.